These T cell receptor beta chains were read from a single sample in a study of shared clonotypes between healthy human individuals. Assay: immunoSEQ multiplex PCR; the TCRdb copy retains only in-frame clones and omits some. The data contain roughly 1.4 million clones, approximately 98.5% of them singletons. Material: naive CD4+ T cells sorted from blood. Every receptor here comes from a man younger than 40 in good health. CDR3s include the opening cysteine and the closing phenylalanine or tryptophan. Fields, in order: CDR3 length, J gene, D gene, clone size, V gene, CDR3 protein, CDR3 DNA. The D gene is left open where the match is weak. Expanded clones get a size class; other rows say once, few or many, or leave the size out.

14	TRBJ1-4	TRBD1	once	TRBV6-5	CASRLDRVNEKLFF	TGTGCCAGCAGGTTGGACAGGGTCAATGAAAAACTGTTTTTT
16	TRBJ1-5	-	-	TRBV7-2	CASSLEGRTVNQPQHF	TGTGCCAGCAGCTTAGAGGGAAGGACAGTCAATCAGCCCCAGCATTTT
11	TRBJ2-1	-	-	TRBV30	CAWSIWNEQFF	TGTGCCTGGAGTATCTGGAATGAGCAGTTCTTC
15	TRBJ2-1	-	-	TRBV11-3	CASSETRSSYNEQFF	TGTGCCAGCAGCGAAACTAGAAGCTCCTACAATGAGCAGTTCTTC
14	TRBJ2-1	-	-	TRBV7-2	CASSGDSSYNEQFF	TGTGCCAGCAGCGGGGACTCTTCCTACAATGAGCAGTTCTTC
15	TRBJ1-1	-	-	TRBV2	CASNSEIKVNTEAFF	TGTGCCAGCAACAGCGAAATCAAGGTGAACACTGAAGCTTTCTTT
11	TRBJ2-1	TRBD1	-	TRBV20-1	CSAKGTGAQFF	TGCAGTGCGAAGGGAACAGGGGCGCAGTTCTTC
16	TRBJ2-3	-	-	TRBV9	CASSVGVRGGTDTQYF	TGTGCCAGCAGCGTAGGAGTCAGGGGTGGCACAGATACGCAGTATTTT
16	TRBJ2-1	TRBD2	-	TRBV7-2	CASSSLAGGLSQEQFF	TGTGCCAGCAGCTCATTAGCGGGAGGATTATCCCAGGAGCAGTTCTTC
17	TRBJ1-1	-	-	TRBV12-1	CASRAPDRGPLNTEAFF	TGTGCCAGCCGGGCACCTGACAGGGGGCCCTTGAACACTGAAGCTTTCTTT
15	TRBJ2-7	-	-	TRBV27	CASSQRADGGYEQYF	TGTGCCAGCAGCCAAAGGGCAGATGGCGGCTACGAGCAGTACTTC
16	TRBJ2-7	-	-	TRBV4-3	CASSQAPQDRIAEQYF	TGCGCCAGCAGCCAAGCCCCACAGGATCGCATCGCCGAGCAGTACTTC
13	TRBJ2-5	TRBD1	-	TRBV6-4	CASSMTGRETQYF	TGTGCCAGCAGCATGACAGGGCGAGAGACCCAGTACTTC
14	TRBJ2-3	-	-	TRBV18	CASSPWDRTDTQYF	TGTGCCAGCTCACCATGGGACCGCACAGATACGCAGTATTTT
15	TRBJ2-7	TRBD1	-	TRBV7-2	CASSLLRQGRIEQYF	TGTGCCAGCAGCTTACTCCGACAGGGGCGAATCGAGCAGTACTTC
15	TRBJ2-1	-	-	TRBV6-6	CASSLLRLGSNEQFF	TGTGCCAGCAGCCTACTCCGACTAGGTAGCAATGAGCAGTTCTTC
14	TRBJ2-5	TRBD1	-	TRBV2	CASSVEGAGETQYF	TGTGCCAGCAGTGTTGAGGGGGCCGGAGAGACCCAGTACTTC
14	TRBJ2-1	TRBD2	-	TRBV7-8	CASSGSGSADEQFF	TGTGCCAGCAGCGGTAGCGGGAGTGCGGATGAGCAGTTCTTC